The table lists the clone carrying this T cell receptor beta chain with a few counts. Its target is unknown. MiXCR, run by TCRdb on the reads, gives a single entry per CDR3 protein. The sample has fewer than 650,000 distinct CDR3 sequences; approximately 40% are singletons. Germline V gene lookup returns CDR1 MNHNS and CDR2 SASEGT. V shed 3 bases and J shed 5 bases, with 10 bases lying between them. The length of the CDR3 is 13 residues. These data belong to a study of T cell repertoires in cytomegalovirus infection. Overall study findings and caveats: Adding up the frequency of public TCR beta families identified people who carried CMV plus the relevant HLA. HLA-C-restricted, CMV-specific TCR beta clonotypes were dominant ex vivo.

The chain links TRBV6-1 to TRBJ1-1; no clear D gene. The sequencing used cultured PBMCs, collected from culture after CMV antigen stimulation. This TCR was sampled from a human donor in good health (CMV status not recorded). Some clones in this sample may be carry-over from other donors' samples. CDR3 bases: TGTGCCAGCAGTGAGGCCCGGTTGACTGAAGCTTTCTTT. Translation: CASSEARLTEAFF.